Listed below are T cell receptor beta chains from one sample, sequenced in a study of cytomegalovirus exposure and HLA in healthy donors. Assay: immunoSEQ multiplex PCR; the TCRdb copy retains only in-frame clones and omits some. The sample contains some 170,000 clones, 77% of which appear only once. Sequencing was done on a sample of PBMCs. These receptors were collected from a woman aged 55-70 years in good health and CMV-seropositive. CDR3s include the opening cysteine and the closing phenylalanine or tryptophan. The D gene is left open where the match is weak. Size values are once, few and many counts, or a class for expanded clones, and some rows have none.

size,V,D,J,DNA,CDR3
-,TRBV7-9,TRBD2,TRBJ2-7,TGTGCCAGCAGCTTGAAAACTAGCGGGAACTCCTACGAGCAGTACTTC,CASSLKTSGNSYEQYF
-,TRBV28,-,TRBJ2-7,TGTGCCAGCAGTAAACAGGCTGGTGAGCAGTACTTC,CASSKQAGEQYF
-,TRBV6-1,TRBD1,TRBJ2-1,TGTGCCAGCAGGGGACAGGGGTCCTACAATGAGCAGTTCTTC,CASRGQGSYNEQFF
-,TRBV5-6,-,TRBJ1-4,TGTGCCAGCAGCTTGGAGAGGGGGAGTGCTAATGAAAAACTGTTTTTT,CASSLERGSANEKLFF
once,TRBV9,-,TRBJ1-1,TGTGCCAGCAGCGTTCCTGGGGGCCCTGGGTCTGAAGCTTTCTTT,CASSVPGGPGSEAFF
-,TRBV6-1,-,TRBJ1-5,TGTGCCAGCAGTCCCCCCGGGTTCAATCAGCCCCAGCATTTT,CASSPPGFNQPQHF
-,TRBV5-6,-,TRBJ2-1,TGTGCCAGCAGCCCGGTGGACCAAAAGCAGGGGGGCAACGAGCAGTTCTTC,CASSPVDQKQGGNEQFF
-,TRBV29-1,-,TRBJ2-3,TGCAGCGTCAGACCCCGAGGAGGGAGGACAGATACGCAGTATTTT,CSVRPRGGRTDTQYF
-,TRBV21-1,-,TRBJ1-2,TGTGCCAGCAGCAAAGTTTCTGACGGAGCGCTCTATGGCTACACCTTC,CASSKVSDGALYGYTF
-,TRBV9,-,TRBJ2-5,TGTGCCAGCAGCGCAGGGTGGGAGACCCAGTACTTC,CASSAGWETQYF
once,TRBV5-4,-,TRBJ1-3,TGTGCCAGCAGCGGTGCGGGGGCTAGTGGAAACACCATATATTTT,CASSGAGASGNTIYF
-,TRBV10-3,-,TRBJ1-1,TGTGCCATCAGTGAGTCACAGGGTTGGGGAGCTTTCTTT,CAISESQGWGAFF
once,TRBV7-2,-,TRBJ1-1,TGTGCCAGCAGCTCTCAGGGGAACACTGAAGCTTTCTTT,CASSSQGNTEAFF
few,TRBV6-1,TRBD2,TRBJ2-3,TGTGCCAGCAGCTTACTAGCGGGAGTCCCAGATACGCAGTATTTT,CASSLLAGVPDTQYF